This T cell receptor beta chain originates from a study of T-cell memory formation after mild COVID-19. In this sample, this clonotype turned up a few times. Germline V gene data show CDR1 as SGHRS and CDR2 as YFSETQ. V was shortened by 0 bases and J by 0 bases, with 9 bases between the two germline ends. The CDR3 is made up of 15 amino acids. TCRdb re-called the 5' RACE reads with MiXCR, one entry per CDR3 protein. The sample consists of about 340,000 distinct CDR3 sequences, roughly 13% of them appearing once. The receptor comes from a man between 18 and 35 years old who had mild COVID-19 (a few samples of this study predate the infection). Cell type and time point are not known. Sequencing used PBMCs or a T cell subset sorted from them (not recorded which). The genes are TRBV5-1 and TRBJ1-2; D ambiguous. CDR3 sequence (DNA): TGCGCCAGCAGCTTGGAGGGCAGAACTAACTATGGCTACACCTTC. Translated, it gives CASSLEGRTNYGYTF.